What follows is one TCR beta chain and its context. What it recognizes is unknown. The CDR3 is cut off 3 residues early in the read; its end comes from the germline J gene. Patients and controls were mostly of Caucasian heritage. The germline V gene has CDR1 DFQATT and CDR2 SNEGSKA (reference sequence). This CDR3 region has 14 residues. Produced via immunoSEQ multiplex PCR; TCRdb's table is partial and in-frame only. Observed are under 50,000 clones, no singletons, with the top ten taking about 5.9%. This entry belongs to a study of T cell clonality in common variable immunodeficiency. Notes on the study in general: Fewer deletions and N-nucleotide insertions were reportedly seen in common variable immunodeficiency TCR beta sequences.

The sequenced sample consisted of peripheral blood mononuclear cells. The chain carries TRBV20-1 and TRBJ2-5, with 10 bases aligning to TRBD1. This TCR came from a person aged 18-70 years in good health. The CDR3 bases that were read are TGCAGTGCATCGGTGGGACAGGGGTTGGATACC. Translated: CSASVGQGLDT. The entire CDR3 protein is CSASVGQGLDTQYF.